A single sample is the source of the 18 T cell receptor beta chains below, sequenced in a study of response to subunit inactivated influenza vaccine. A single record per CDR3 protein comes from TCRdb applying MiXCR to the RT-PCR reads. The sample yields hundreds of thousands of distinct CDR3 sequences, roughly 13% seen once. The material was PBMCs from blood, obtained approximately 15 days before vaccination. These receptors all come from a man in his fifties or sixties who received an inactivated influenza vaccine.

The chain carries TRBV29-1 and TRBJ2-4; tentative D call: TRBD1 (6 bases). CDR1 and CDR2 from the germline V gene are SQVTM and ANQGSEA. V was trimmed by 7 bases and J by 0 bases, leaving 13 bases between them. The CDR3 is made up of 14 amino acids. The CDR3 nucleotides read TGCAGCGCTAAGGGACATTTAGCCAAAAACATTCAGTACTTC. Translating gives CSAKGHLAKNIQYF.

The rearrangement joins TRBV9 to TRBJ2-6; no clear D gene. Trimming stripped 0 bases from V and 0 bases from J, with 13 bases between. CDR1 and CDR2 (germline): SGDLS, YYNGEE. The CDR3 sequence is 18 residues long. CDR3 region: CASSVEVRRNSGANVLTF. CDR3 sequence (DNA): TGTGCCAGCAGCGTAGAGGTTCGGCGGAACTCTGGGGCCAACGTCCTGACTTTC.

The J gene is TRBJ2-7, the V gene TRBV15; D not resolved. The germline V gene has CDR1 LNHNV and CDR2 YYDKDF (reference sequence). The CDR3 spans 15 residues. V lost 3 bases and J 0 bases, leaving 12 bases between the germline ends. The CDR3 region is CATSSQQTLSYEQYF. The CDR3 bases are TGTGCCACCAGCAGCCAACAGACTCTCTCCTACGAGCAGTACTTC.

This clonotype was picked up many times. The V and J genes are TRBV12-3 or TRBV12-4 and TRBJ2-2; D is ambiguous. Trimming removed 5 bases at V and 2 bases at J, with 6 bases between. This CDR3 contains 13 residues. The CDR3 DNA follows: TGTGCCAGCAGTCCGGTAAACACCGGGGAGCTGTTTTTT. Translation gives CASSPVNTGELFF.

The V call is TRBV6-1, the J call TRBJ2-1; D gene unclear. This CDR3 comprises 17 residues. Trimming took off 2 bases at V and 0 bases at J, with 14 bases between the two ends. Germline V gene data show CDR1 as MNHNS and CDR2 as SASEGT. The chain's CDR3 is CASSERPSASSYNEQFF. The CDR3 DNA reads TGTGCCAGCAGTGAACGGCCAAGCGCCAGCTCCTACAATGAGCAGTTCTTC.

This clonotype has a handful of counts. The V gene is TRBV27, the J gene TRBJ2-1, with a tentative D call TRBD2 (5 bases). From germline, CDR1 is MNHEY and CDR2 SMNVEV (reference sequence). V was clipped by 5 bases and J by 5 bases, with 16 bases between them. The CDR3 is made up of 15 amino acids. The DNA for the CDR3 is TGTGCCAGCAGTCCCCGGCGGGCCGGCGACAATGAGCAGTTCTTC. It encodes CASSPRRAGDNEQFF.

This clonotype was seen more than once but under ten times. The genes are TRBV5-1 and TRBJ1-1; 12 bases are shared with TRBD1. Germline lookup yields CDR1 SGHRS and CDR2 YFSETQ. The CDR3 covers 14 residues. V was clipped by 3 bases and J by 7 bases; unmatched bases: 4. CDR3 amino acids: CASSWGQGAVEAFF. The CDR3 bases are TGCGCCAGCAGCTGGGGACAGGGGGCGGTTGAAGCTTTCTTT.

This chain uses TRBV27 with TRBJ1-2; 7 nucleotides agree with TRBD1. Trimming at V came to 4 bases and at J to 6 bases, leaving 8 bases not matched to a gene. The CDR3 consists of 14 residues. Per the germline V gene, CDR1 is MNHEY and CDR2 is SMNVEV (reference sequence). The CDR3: CASSYRRGRDGYTF. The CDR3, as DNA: TGTGCCAGCAGTTATCGGAGGGGGCGGGATGGCTACACCTTC.

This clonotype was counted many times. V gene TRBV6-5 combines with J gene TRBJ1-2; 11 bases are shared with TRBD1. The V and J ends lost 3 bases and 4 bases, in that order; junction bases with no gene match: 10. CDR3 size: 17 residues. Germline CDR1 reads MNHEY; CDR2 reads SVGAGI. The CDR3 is CASSYSRTGGGGYGYTF. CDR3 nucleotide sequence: TGTGCCAGCAGTTATTCAAGGACAGGGGGCGGTGGCTATGGCTACACCTTC.

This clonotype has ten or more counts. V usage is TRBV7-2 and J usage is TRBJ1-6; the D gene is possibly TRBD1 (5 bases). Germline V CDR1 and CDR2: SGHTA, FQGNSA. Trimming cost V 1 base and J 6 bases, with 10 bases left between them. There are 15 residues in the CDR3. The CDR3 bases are TGTGCCAGCAGCTTAGATTGGGGGAGTAATTCACCCCTCCACTTT. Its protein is CASSLDWGSNSPLHF.

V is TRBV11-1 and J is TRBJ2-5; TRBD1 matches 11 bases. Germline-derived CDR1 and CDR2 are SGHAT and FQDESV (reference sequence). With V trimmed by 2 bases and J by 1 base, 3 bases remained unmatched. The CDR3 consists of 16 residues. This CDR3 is CASSLRTGGTQETQYF. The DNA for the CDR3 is TGTGCCAGCAGCTTAAGGACAGGGGGCACCCAAGAGACCCAGTACTTC.

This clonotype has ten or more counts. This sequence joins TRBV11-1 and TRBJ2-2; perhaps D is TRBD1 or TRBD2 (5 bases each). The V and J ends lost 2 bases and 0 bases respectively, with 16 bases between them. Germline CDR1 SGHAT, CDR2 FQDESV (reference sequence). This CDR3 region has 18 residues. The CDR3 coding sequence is TGTGCCAGCAGCTTAAGGTTCTACGGGGCGTCGAACACCGGGGAGCTGTTTTTT. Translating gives CASSLRFYGASNTGELFF.

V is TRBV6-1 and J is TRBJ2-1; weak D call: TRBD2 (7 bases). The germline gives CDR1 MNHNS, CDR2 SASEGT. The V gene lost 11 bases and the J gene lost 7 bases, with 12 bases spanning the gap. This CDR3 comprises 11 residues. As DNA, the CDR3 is TGTGCCCTGAGGGGGGGGAATGAGCAGTTCTTC. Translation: CALRGGNEQFF.

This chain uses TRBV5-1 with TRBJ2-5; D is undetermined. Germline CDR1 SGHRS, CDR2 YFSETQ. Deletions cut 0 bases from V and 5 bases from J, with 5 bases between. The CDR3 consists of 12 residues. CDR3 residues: CASSLAFETQYF. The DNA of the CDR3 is TGCGCCAGCAGCTTGGCCTTCGAGACCCAGTACTTC.

CDR3 sequence reads: CSAPVAGGPYEQYF. DNA of the CDR3: TGCAGTGCTCCCGTAGCGGGAGGCCCCTACGAGCAGTACTTC. The rearrangement links TRBV20-1 to TRBJ2-7, with 10 bases that match TRBD2. CDR1 is DFQATT, CDR2 SNEGSKA, per germline (reference sequence). The CDR3 covers 14 residues. The V gene end was trimmed by 5 bases and the J gene end by 2 bases; junction bases not matched to a gene: 6.

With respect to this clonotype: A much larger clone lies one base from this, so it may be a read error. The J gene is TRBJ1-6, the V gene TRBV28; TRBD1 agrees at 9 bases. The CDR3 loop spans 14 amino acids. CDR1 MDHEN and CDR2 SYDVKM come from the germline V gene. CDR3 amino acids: CDSRPGQGGSPLHF. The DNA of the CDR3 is TGTGACAGCAGGCCGGGACAGGGAGGGTCACCCCTCCACTTT. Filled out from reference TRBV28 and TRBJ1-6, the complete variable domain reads DVKVTQSSRYLVKRTGEKVFLECVQDMDHENMFWYRQDPGLGLRLIYFSYDVKMKEKGDIPEGYSVSREKKERFSLILESASTNQTSMYLCDSRPGQGGSPLHFGNGTRLTVT.

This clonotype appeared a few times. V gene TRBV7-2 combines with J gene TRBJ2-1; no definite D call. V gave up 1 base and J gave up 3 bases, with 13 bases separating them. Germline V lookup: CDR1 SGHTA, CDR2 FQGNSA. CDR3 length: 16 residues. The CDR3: CASSLVSSVNYNEQFF. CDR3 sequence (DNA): TGTGCCAGCAGCTTAGTTTCGAGCGTAAACTACAATGAGCAGTTCTTC.

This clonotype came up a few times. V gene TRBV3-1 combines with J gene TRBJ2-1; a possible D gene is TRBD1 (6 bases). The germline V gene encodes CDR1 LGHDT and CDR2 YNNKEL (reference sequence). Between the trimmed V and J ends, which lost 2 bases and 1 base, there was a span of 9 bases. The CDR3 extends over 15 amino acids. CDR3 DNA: TGTGCCAGCAGCCAAAGGGGGACGTCCTACAATGAGCAGTTCTTC. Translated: CASSQRGTSYNEQFF.